This TCR beta chain derives from a study of cytotoxic CD8 clonotypes in ibrutinib-treated CLL. Data came from immunoSEQ multiplex PCR; TCRdb stores just in-frame clones and leaves some out. The sample has some 310,000 clones, about 80% seen once. The length of the CDR3 is 17 residues. The germline CDR1 and CDR2 sequences are LGHNA and YNFKEQ. Between the trimmed V and J ends, which lost 0 bases and 2 bases, there was a span of 13 bases. Sequenced here: PBMCs, sampled before ibrutinib treatment. The chain has TRBV4-2 and TRBJ2-2; D unresolved. This receptor was identified in a human donor with chronic lymphocytic leukemia. The CDR3 coding sequence is TGTGCCAGCAGCCAAGATAGAACAGCCGTTAACACCGGGGAGCTGTTTTTT. As protein: CASSQDRTAVNTGELFF.